This T cell receptor (beta chain) was recorded in a study of control samples from healthy donors and cancer patients. Sequencing used immunoSEQ multiplex PCR; TCRdb keeps in-frame clones, though not all of them. The sample lists around 230,000 clones, over 90% occurring once. This clone has a single count. The V end was cut by 4 bases, the J end by 0 bases, with 16 bases between. The germline V gene encodes CDR1 SGHRS and CDR2 YFSETQ. The CDR3 totals 16 residues. This rearrangement joins TRBV5-1 to TRBJ1-1; no firm D call. Sequencing input: blood. The origin of this receptor is a man aged 45-60 years in good health. CDR3 bases: TGCGCCAGCAGCCTGGGATGGGGAGGGCTGAACACTGAAGCTTTCTTT. Translating gives CASSLGWGGLNTEAFF.